The next 10 T cell receptor beta chains were all read from a single sample in a study of neurological immune-mediated disorders. TCRdb reprocessed the 5' RACE reads with MiXCR, giving one entry per CDR3 protein. The sample consists of about 59,000 distinct CDR3 sequences, less than 25% of them appearing once. Time point given: technical triplicate 2. Specimen: PBMCs. These receptors originate from a man aged 55 to 70 with HTLV-1-associated myelopathy (HAM/TSP).

This clonotype was seen many times. The rearrangement joins TRBV5-1 to TRBJ2-3; 7 bases agree with TRBD1. In germline, CDR1 is SGHRS, CDR2 YFSETQ. With 1 base clipped from V and 2 bases from J, the junction kept 4 bases outside the gene matches. The CDR3 spans 15 residues. CDR3 loop: CASSLRDRPTDTQYF. CDR3 in DNA: TGCGCCAGCAGCTTGCGGGACAGACCCACAGATACGCAGTATTTT.

Many counts were recorded for this clonotype. V and J are TRBV5-1 and TRBJ1-1; D is uncertain. Per the germline V gene, CDR1 is SGHRS and CDR2 is YFSETQ. The CDR3 runs 13 residues. V was trimmed by 4 bases and J by 1 base, leaving 8 bases between them. The DNA of the CDR3 is TGCGCCAGCAGCCTGATACCGAACACTGAAGCTTTCTTT. Its protein is CASSLIPNTEAFF.

The chain carries TRBV20-1 and TRBJ2-3; no definite D call. The germline V gene encodes CDR1 DFQATT and CDR2 SNEGSKA (reference sequence). Trimming stripped 3 bases from V and 2 bases from J, with 9 bases between. This CDR3 is built from 13 residues. The CDR3 here is CSARRDYTDTQYF. CDR3 DNA: TGCAGTGCTAGGCGAGATTACACAGATACGCAGTATTTT.

This clonotype was counted ten times or more. The chain combines TRBV20-1 with TRBJ2-5, with a weak D call TRBD2 (5 bases). The V end was cut by 1 base, the J end by 2 bases, with 14 bases between. The CDR3 consists of 15 residues. Germline V gene data show CDR1 as DFQATT and CDR2 as SNEGSKA (reference sequence). The CDR3, as DNA: TGCAGTGCTAGAGTTTCGGTTAGCGCACAAGAGACCCAGTACTTC. Its translation is CSARVSVSAQETQYF.

This clonotype was counted at least ten times. The CDR3: CASSSGQTGALVEQYF. The CDR3 DNA follows: TGCGCCAGCAGCTCGGGTCAGACAGGGGCGCTCGTCGAGCAGTACTTC. The chain is built from TRBV5-1 and TRBJ2-7; 8 bases match TRBD1. Germline CDR1 reads SGHRS; CDR2 reads YFSETQ. After removal of 3 bases from V and 6 bases from J, the junction contained 14 bases not matched to a gene. CDR3 size: 16 residues.

This clonotype was counted many times. CDR3 residues: CASSPSGTANEKLFF. The CDR3 DNA reads as TGTGCCAGCAGCCCCTCCGGGACAGCTAATGAAAAACTGTTTTTT. The chain recombines TRBV7-2 with TRBJ1-4; 7 bases are shared with TRBD1. CDR1 is SGHTA, CDR2 FQGNSA, per germline. V shed 5 bases, J shed 3 bases, and the junction held 6 bases outside the gene matches. This CDR3 is built from 15 residues.

The chain joins TRBV5-5 to TRBJ1-4, with TRBD1 as a possible D gene (6 bases). The V gene lost 2 bases and the J gene lost 2 bases, with 19 bases spanning the gap. CDR1 is SGHKS and CDR2 is YYEKEE in the germline V gene (reference sequence). The CDR3 totals 18 residues. CDR3 protein: CASSFRAGVGTTNEKLFF. DNA for the CDR3: TGTGCCAGCAGCTTTAGGGCAGGGGTCGGTACGACTAATGAAAAACTGTTTTTT.

This clonotype showed up many times. The gene calls are TRBV7-6 and TRBJ1-3; TRBD1 is a possible D gene (5 bases). This CDR3 is built from 19 residues. CDR1 SGHVS and CDR2 FNYEAQ come from the germline V gene. Trimming pared 2 bases from V and 1 base from J, leaving 21 bases between. The CDR3 sequence: CASSLKVRGPIDSGNTIYF. In nucleotides, the CDR3 is TGTGCCAGCAGCTTAAAAGTTAGGGGACCGATCGATTCTGGAAACACCATATATTTT.

This clonotype was observed many times. J is TRBJ2-7 and V is TRBV7-3; D is possibly TRBD1 (5 bases). Deletions cut 5 bases from V and 6 bases from J, with 20 bases between. This CDR3 is built from 15 residues. The germline V gene encodes CDR1 SGHTA and CDR2 FQGTGA. In nucleotides, the CDR3 is TGTGCCAGCAGCCCACAAGGGGCTGGATTCGGCGAGCAGTACTTC. Its translation: CASSPQGAGFGEQYF. The full variable domain, in which reference TRBV7-3 and TRBJ2-7 provide the parts outside the CDR3, is GAGVSQTPSNKVTEKGKYVELRCDPISGHTALYWYRQSLGQGPEFLIYFQGTGAADDSGLPNDRFFAVRPEGSVSTLKIQRTERGDSAVYLCASSPQGAGFGEQYFGPGTRLTVT.

The chain is built from TRBV20-1 and TRBJ2-7; 9 nucleotides line up with TRBD2. Losses at the gene ends were 6 bases for V and 3 bases for J; bases not matched to a gene: 15. This CDR3 is built from 16 residues. Per germline, CDR1 DFQATT and CDR2 SNEGSKA (reference sequence). The CDR3 DNA is TGCAGTGCCACTGGTGGTTACGGGACTAGCAGCTACGAGCAGTACTTC. Encoded protein: CSATGGYGTSSYEQYF.